This is a list of T cell receptor beta chains from one sample in a study of cytomegalovirus exposure and HLA in healthy donors. Here immunoSEQ multiplex PCR was the method, and the copy in TCRdb shows in-frame clones only, minus some. This table lists about 79,000 clones. The specimen was PBMCs. These receptors were taken from a man younger than 40 in good health and CMV-seronegative. Each CDR3 is given with its conserved first and last residue. Fields, in order: clone size, J gene, V gene, CDR3 protein. Not all rows give a size; the values are once, few, many and, for expanded clones, a class.

- TRBJ2-7 TRBV2 CASSEGQLYEQYF
- TRBJ2-7 TRBV5-1 CASSLVGRGDEQYF
- TRBJ1-5 TRBV7-9 CASSLVEGPSPQHF
- TRBJ2-5 TRBV5-4 CASSRGLAGGPGTQYF
- TRBJ1-2 TRBV2 CASTQRETNYGYTF
- TRBJ2-3 TRBV7-2 CASSLYGRALDTQYF
- TRBJ1-2 TRBV7-8 CASSSVGYGYTF
- TRBJ2-7 TRBV6-1 CACGKYEQYF
- TRBJ1-2 TRBV6-5 CASSLRTATYGYTF
- TRBJ1-5 TRBV18 CASSPDRGYQPQHF
- TRBJ1-2 TRBV29-1 CSVRQGGGYTF
- TRBJ1-1 TRBV10-3 CAISESGSTEAFF
- TRBJ2-2 TRBV5-4 CASSPFQGTGYTGELFF
- TRBJ2-7 TRBV18 CASSPLAKEAEQYF
- TRBJ1-5 TRBV30 CAWSDRGNQPQHF
- TRBJ1-1 TRBV15 CATSRSRTGGEFF
- TRBJ1-4 TRBV27 CASSVTGQGAEKLFF
- TRBJ2-3 TRBV28 CASKPTEGTIYTDTQYF
- TRBJ2-3 TRBV5-1 CASSLGQSTDTQYF
- TRBJ1-2 TRBV19 CASSIEQDYGYTF
medium-sized TRBJ2-3 TRBV11-2 CATAPGTGDTDTQYF
- TRBJ2-5 TRBV10-1 CASSVGAGGGRETQYF